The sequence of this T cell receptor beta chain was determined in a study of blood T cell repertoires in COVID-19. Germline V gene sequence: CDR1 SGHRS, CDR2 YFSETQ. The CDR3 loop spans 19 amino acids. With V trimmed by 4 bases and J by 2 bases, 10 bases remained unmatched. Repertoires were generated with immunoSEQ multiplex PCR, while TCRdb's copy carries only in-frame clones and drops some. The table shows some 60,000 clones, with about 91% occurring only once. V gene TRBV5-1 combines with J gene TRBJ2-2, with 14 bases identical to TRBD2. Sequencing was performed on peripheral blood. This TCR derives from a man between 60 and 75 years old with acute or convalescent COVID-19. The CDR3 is CASSRSGTSGRTNTGELFF. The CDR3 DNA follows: TGCGCCAGCAGCCGTAGCGGGACTAGCGGGAGAACCAACACCGGGGAGCTGTTTTTT.